This T cell receptor (beta chain) was sequenced in a study of blood T cell repertoires in COVID-19. Study-wide background: Samples representing acute and convalescent COVID-19 were sourced from the United States, Italy and Spain.

The authors' processing: How many nucleated cells were present was estimated from reference gene primer amplification. TCRdb's copy holds only in-frame clones and misses some; the assay was immunoSEQ multiplex PCR. V and J calls and clone size are given by that table; D and trimming were obtained from the DNA. The sample has 150,000 to 200,000 clones, 75% to 90% seen once. Trimming stripped 8 bases from V and 1 base from J, with 2 bases between. The CDR3 has 10 amino acids. The germline gives CDR1 SNHLY, CDR2 FYNNEI. The receptor was derived from a human donor with acute or convalescent COVID-19. The donor label of this sample is uncertain. The sample comprised peripheral blood. The chain couples TRBV2 to TRBJ2-5; no clear D gene. The CDR3 DNA reads as TGTGCCAGCCTCCAAGAGACCCAGTACTTC. It specifies CASLQETQYF.